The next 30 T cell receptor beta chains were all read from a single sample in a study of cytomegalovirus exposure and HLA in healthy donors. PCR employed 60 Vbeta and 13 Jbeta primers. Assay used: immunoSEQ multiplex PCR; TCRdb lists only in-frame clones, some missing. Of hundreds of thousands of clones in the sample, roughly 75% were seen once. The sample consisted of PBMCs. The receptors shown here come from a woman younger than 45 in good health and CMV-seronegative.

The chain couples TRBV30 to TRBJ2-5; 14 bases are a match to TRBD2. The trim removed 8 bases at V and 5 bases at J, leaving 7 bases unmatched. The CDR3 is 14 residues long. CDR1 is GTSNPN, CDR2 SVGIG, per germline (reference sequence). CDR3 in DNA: TGTGCCGCATCCGGGACTAGCGGGGGTGAGACCCAGTACTTC. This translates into CAASGTSGGETQYF.

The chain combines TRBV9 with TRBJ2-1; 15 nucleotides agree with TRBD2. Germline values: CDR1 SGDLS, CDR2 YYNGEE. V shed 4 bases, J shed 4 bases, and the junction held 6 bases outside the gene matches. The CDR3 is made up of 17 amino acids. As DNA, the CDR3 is TGTGCCAGCAGCCAAGGACTAGCGGGAGGGCAATACAATGAGCAGTTCTTC. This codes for CASSQGLAGGQYNEQFF.

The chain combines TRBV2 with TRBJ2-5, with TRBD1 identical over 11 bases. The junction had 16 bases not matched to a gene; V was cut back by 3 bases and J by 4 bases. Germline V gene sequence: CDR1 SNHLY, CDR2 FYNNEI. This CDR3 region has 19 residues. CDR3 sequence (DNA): TGTGCCAGCAGTGAGGGCCTGTTTCCTGGACAGGGGGCCGGAGAGACCCAGTACTTC. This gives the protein CASSEGLFPGQGAGETQYF.

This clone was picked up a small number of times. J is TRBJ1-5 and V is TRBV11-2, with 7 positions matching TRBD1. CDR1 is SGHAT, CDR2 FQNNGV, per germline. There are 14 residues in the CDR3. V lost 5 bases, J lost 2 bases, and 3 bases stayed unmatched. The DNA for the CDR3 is TGTGCCAGCAGCCCCGGGACAGGCAATCAGCCCCAGCATTTT. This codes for CASSPGTGNQPQHF.

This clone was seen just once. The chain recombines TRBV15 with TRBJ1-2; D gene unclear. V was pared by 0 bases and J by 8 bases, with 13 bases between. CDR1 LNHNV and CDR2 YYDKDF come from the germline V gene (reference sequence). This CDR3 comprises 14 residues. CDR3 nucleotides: TGTGCCACCAGCAGAGATGCTCAGGATGGGGGCTACACCTTC. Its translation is CATSRDAQDGGYTF.

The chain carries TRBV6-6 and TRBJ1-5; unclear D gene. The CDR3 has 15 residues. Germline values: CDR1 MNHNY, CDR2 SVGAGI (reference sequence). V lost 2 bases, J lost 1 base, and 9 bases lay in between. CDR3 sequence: CASSYGALSNQPQHF. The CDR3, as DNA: TGTGCCAGCAGTTACGGAGCCCTAAGCAATCAGCCCCAGCATTTT.

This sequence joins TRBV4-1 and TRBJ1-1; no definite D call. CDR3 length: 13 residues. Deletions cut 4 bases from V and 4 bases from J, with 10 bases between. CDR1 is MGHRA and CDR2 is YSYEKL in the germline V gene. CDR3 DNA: TGCGCCAGCAGCCTTCCCCCGGGCACTGAAGCTTTCTTT. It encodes CASSLPPGTEAFF.

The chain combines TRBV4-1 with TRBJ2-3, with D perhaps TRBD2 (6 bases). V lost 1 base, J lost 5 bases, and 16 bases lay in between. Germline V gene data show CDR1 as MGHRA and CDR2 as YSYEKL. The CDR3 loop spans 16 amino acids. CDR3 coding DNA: TGCGCCAGCAGCCAAGCCCGCGGGGCCCTTGGAGATACGCAGTATTTT. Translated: CASSQARGALGDTQYF.

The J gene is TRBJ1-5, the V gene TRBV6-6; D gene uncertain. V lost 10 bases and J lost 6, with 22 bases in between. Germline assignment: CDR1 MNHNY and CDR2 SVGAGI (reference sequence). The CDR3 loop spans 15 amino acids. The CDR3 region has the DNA TGTGCCAACGTTGAAGAATTTGAGGCTGGTCAGCCCCAGCATTTT. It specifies CANVEEFEAGQPQHF.

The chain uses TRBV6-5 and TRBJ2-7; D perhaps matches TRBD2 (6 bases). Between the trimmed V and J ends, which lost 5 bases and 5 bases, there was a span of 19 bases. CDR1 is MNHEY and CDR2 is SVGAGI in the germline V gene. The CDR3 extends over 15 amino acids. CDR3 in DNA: TGTGCCAGCAGTCCCCGACCGGGACTCCTTGACGAGCAGTACTTC. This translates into CASSPRPGLLDEQYF.

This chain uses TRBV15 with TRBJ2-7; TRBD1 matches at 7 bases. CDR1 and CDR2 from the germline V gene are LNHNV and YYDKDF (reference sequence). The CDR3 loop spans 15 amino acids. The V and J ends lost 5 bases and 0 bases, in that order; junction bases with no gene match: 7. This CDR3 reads CATSEGGGSSYEQYF. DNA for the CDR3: TGTGCCACCAGCGAAGGGGGCGGTAGCTCCTACGAGCAGTACTTC.

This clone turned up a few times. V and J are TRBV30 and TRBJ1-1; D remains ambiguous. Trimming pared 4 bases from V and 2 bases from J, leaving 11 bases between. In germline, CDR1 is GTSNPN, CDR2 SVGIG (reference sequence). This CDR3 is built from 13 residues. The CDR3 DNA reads TGTGCCTGGAAAGGCAGGCTTAACACTGAAGCTTTCTTT. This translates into CAWKGRLNTEAFF.

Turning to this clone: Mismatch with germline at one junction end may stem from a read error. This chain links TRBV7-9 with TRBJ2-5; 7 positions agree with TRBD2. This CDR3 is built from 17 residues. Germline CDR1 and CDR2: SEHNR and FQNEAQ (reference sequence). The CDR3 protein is CSSSFFWAWEGQETQYF. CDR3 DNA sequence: TGTTCCAGCAGCTTCTTCTGGGCGTGGGAGGGACAAGAGACCCAGTACTTC.

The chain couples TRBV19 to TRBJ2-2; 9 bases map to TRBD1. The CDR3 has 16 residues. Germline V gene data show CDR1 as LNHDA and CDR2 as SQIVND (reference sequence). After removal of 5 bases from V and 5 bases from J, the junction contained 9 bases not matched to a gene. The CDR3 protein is CASSLTGGYWTGELFF. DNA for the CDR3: TGTGCCAGTAGTCTCACAGGGGGCTATTGGACCGGGGAGCTGTTTTTT.

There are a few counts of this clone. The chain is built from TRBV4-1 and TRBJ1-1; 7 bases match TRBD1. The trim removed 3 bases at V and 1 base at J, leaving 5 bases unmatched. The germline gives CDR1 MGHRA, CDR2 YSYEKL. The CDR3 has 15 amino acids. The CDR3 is CASSQRQGENTEAFF. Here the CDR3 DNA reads TGCGCCAGCAGCCAGCGACAGGGTGAGAACACTGAAGCTTTCTTT.

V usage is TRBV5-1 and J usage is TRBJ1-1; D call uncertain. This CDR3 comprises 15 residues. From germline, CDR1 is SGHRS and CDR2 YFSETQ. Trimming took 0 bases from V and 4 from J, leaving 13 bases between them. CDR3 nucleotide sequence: TGCGCCAGCAGCTTGGTAGGAGGAGTGAGCACTGAAGCTTTCTTT. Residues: CASSLVGGVSTEAFF.

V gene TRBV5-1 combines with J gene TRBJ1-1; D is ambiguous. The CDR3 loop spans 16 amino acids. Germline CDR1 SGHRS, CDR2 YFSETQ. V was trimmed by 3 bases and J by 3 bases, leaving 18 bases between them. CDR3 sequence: CASSSSLARGDTEAFF. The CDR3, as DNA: TGCGCCAGCAGCTCGAGCCTAGCGCGCGGGGACACTGAAGCTTTCTTT.

The CDR3 sequence: CASSLETGVQDTIYF. The CDR3 nucleotides are TGTGCCAGCAGCTTGGAGACAGGGGTTCAGGACACCATATATTTT. The chain uses TRBV5-6 and TRBJ1-3; 8 nucleotides line up with TRBD1. The V gene end was trimmed by 0 bases and the J gene end by 8 bases; junction bases not matched to a gene: 7. The CDR3 is 15 amino acids. Germline loops: CDR1 SGHDT, CDR2 YYEEEE.

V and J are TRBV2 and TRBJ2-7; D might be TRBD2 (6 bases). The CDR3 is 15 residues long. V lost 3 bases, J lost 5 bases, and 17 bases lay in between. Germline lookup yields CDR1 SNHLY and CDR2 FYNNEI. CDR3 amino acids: CASSDLQRAPDEQYF. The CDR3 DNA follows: TGTGCCAGCAGTGATCTCCAGCGGGCCCCCGACGAGCAGTACTTC.

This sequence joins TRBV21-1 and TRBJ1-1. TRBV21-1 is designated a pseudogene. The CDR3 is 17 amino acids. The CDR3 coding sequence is TGTGCCAGCAGCAAAGCTTCGACGGGTCCCACGAACACTGAAGCTTTCTTT. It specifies CASSKASTGPTNTEAFF.

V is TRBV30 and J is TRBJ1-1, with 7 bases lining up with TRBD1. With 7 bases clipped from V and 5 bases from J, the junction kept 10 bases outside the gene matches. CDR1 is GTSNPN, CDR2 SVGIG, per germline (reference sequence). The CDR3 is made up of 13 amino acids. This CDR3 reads CASLTGVGTEAFF. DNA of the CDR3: TGTGCCTCGCTAACAGGGGTGGGAACTGAAGCTTTCTTT.

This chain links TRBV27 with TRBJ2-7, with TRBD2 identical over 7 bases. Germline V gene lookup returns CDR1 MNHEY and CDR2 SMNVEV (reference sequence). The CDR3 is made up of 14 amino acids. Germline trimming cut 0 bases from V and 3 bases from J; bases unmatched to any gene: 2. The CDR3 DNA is TGTGCCAGCAGTTTATCGGGGACTATCTACGAGCAGTACTTC. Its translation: CASSLSGTIYEQYF.

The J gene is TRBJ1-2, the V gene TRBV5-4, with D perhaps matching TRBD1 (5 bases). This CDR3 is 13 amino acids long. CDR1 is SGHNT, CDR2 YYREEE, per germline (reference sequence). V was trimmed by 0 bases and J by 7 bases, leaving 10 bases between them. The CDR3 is CASSLGQGGGYTF. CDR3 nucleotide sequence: TGTGCCAGCAGCTTGGGTCAGGGAGGTGGCTACACCTTC.

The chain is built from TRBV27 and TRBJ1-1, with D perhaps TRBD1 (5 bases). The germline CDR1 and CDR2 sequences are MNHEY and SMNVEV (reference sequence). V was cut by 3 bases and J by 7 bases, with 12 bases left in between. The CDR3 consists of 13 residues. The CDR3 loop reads CASSFGGNREAFF. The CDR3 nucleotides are TGTGCCAGCAGTTTCGGGGGGAATCGTGAAGCTTTCTTT.

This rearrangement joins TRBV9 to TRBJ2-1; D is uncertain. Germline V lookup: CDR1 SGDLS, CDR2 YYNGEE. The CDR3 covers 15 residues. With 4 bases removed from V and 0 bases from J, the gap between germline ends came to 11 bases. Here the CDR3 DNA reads TGTGCCAGCAGCTTCTACTATAGCTCCTACAATGAGCAGTTCTTC. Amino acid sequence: CASSFYYSSYNEQFF.

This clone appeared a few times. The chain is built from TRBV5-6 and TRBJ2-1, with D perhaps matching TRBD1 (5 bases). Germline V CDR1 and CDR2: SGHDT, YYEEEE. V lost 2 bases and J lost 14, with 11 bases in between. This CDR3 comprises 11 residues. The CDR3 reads CASSFDRNEFF. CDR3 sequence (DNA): TGTGCCAGCAGCTTCGACAGAAACGAGTTCTTC.

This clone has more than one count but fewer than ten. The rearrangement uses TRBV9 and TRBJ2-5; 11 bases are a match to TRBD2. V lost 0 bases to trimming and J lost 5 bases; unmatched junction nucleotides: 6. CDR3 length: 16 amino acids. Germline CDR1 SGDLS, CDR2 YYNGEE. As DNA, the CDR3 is TGTGCCAGCAGCGTAGGACTAGCGGGGACCTTGGAGACCCAGTACTTC. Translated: CASSVGLAGTLETQYF.

The CDR3 loop is CASRIRGSPTDTQYF. CDR3 coding DNA: TGCGCCAGCAGGATCCGCGGGAGTCCCACAGATACGCAGTATTTT. The chain is built from TRBV5-1 and TRBJ2-3, with 7 nucleotides matching TRBD2. V was pared by 5 bases and J by 2 bases, with 8 bases of the junction left unmatched. CDR3 length: 15 residues. Per germline, CDR1 SGHRS and CDR2 YFSETQ.

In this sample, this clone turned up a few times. This CDR3 reads CASSMTVGGSEAFF. DNA for the CDR3: TGTGCCAGCAGTATGACAGTGGGGGGGAGTGAAGCTTTCTTT. The chain joins TRBV6-1 to TRBJ1-1; D perhaps matches TRBD1 (5 bases). The CDR3 loop spans 14 amino acids. V was cut by 5 bases and J by 7 bases, with 17 bases left in between. Germline CDR1 and CDR2: MNHNS and SASEGT.

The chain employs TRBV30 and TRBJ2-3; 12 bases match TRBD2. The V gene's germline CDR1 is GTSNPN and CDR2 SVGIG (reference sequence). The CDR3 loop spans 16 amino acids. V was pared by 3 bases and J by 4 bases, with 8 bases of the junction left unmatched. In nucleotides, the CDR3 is TGTGCCTGGAGCCCTAAGCTAGCGGGAGGGCCAGATACGCAGTATTTT. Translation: CAWSPKLAGGPDTQYF.